This T cell receptor beta chain was identified during a study of blood T cell repertoires in COVID-19. In the study overall: The samples span acute and convalescent COVID-19 from the United States, Italy and Spain.

In the original processing: Nucleated cell counts were estimated from reference gene primer amplification. Only in-frame clones appear in the TCRdb table, and some are missing; sequencing was by immunoSEQ multiplex PCR. V and J calls and clone size are copied from that table; D and trimming were computed from the DNA. The sample has some 300,000 clones; approximately 90% are singletons. The CDR3 is 17 residues long. Per the germline V gene, CDR1 is GTSNPN and CDR2 is SVGIG (reference sequence). Trimming cost V 3 bases and J 2 bases, with 23 bases left between them. This chain joins TRBV30 and TRBJ2-7; D may be TRBD2 (6 bases). The source material was peripheral blood. This sequence was found in a woman in her forties or fifties with COVID-19, enrolled during active disease. The CDR3 nucleotides read TGTGCCTGGAGGGTACCCCCAACCGGGACTCTAACCTACGAGCAGTACTTC. This sequence encodes CAWRVPPTGTLTYEQYF.